The next 25 T cell receptor beta chains were all read from a single sample in a study of CD8+ T cells in alopecia areata. After isolation, RNA underwent reverse transcription to generate cDNA as the sequencing template. Sequencing used immunoSEQ multiplex PCR; TCRdb keeps in-frame clones, though not all of them. The table records approximately 13,000 clones, around 50% of them present only once. Sorting of CD4+ cells into CD25+CD127- cells (for roughly five patients) was performed. Material for sequencing was CD4+ Tregs sorted from blood. These receptors originate from a human donor with alopecia areata.

As DNA, the CDR3 is TGTGCCAGCAGTTTCACTACCGTAGGGACAGTTGAAGCTTTCTTT. Translation gives CASSFTTVGTVEAFF. J is TRBJ1-1 and V is TRBV27, with 7 bases aligning to TRBD1. This CDR3 contains 15 residues. V gave up 3 bases and J gave up 7 bases; unmatched junction bases: 11. Germline CDR1 and CDR2: MNHEY and SMNVEV (reference sequence).

This clone appeared a single time. The V gene is TRBV29-1, the J gene TRBJ2-7; D could derive from TRBD1 or TRBD2 (6 bases each). V was trimmed by 4 bases and J by 6 bases, leaving 16 bases between them. Germline CDR1 SQVTM, CDR2 ANQGSEA. The CDR3 is 13 amino acids. CDR3 coding DNA: TGCAGCGTTGCGTCACTGTCGGGGGCCGAGCAGTACTTC. Encoded protein: CSVASLSGAEQYF.

V usage is TRBV11-2 and J usage is TRBJ2-1; D unresolved. The V and J ends lost 1 base and 8 bases respectively, with 12 bases between them. Germline V gene sequence: CDR1 SGHAT, CDR2 FQNNGV. This CDR3 region has 14 residues. The CDR3 spells CASSLGKAPHEQFF. The CDR3 DNA is TGTGCCAGCAGCTTAGGAAAGGCCCCCCATGAGCAGTTCTTC.

The chain combines TRBV6-5 with TRBJ1-1, with a tentative D call TRBD1 (5 bases). CDR3 length equals 15 residues. V was cut by 6 bases and J by 4 bases, with 18 bases left in between. Germline V gene lookup returns CDR1 MNHEY and CDR2 SVGAGI. The CDR3 nucleotides are TGTGCCAGCAGCCGGGAGGCGACAGAGTTCACTGAAGCTTTCTTT. Translation: CASSREATEFTEAFF.

This chain joins TRBV29-1 and TRBJ2-7; 7 bases align to TRBD2. This CDR3 spans 13 amino acids. With 7 bases clipped from V and 0 bases from J, the junction kept 6 bases outside the gene matches. Germline V CDR1 and CDR2: SQVTM, ANQGSEA. CDR3 nucleotide sequence: TGCAGCGCCCTAGCGGCCTACTCCTACGAGCAGTACTTC. Protein product: CSALAAYSYEQYF.

The chain recombines TRBV7-8 with TRBJ2-7; D gene ambiguous. The germline gives CDR1 SGHVS, CDR2 FQNEAQ. Trimming shortened V by 1 base and J by 2 bases, and 9 bases separated the two germline ends. The CDR3 spans 14 residues. CDR3 protein: CASSLDRFAYEQYF. The CDR3 DNA reads as TGTGCCAGCAGCTTAGACAGATTCGCCTACGAGCAGTACTTC.

This clone was detected a few times. The gene calls are TRBV6-5 and TRBJ2-1; D not certain. The CDR3 length is 13 residues. Deletions cut 9 bases from V and 0 bases from J, with 9 bases between. Germline V lookup: CDR1 MNHEY, CDR2 SVGAGI. In DNA form, the CDR3 reads TGTGCCAGTCCAGGCCGCTCCTACAATGAGCAGTTCTTC. This encodes CASPGRSYNEQFF.

This chain connects TRBV12-5 to TRBJ1-1, with TRBD1 as a possible D gene (5 bases). V gave up 7 bases and J gave up 1 base, with 16 bases separating them. The CDR3 has 15 amino acids. The germline CDR1 and CDR2 sequences are LGHNT and FRNRAP. CDR3 sequence (DNA): TGTGCTAGTGCAAGGAAAGGGGCAGGGAACACTGAAGCTTTCTTT. Translation gives CASARKGAGNTEAFF.

The rearrangement uses TRBV13 and TRBJ2-7; a weak D match, TRBD2 (5 bases). The length of the CDR3 is 14 residues. Looked up from germline, CDR1 is PRHDT and CDR2 is FYEKMQ (reference sequence). V was trimmed by 5 bases and J by 7 bases, leaving 18 bases between them. The CDR3 DNA reads TGTGCCAGCAGCCCTCGCTATAGGGAGTGGGAGCAGTACTTC. It specifies CASSPRYREWEQYF.

The rearrangement uses TRBV11-2 and TRBJ1-1; D is undetermined. Germline V lookup: CDR1 SGHAT, CDR2 FQNNGV. The germline V and J ends were trimmed by 3 bases and 1 base, with 12 bases remaining between them. This CDR3 spans 15 amino acids. CDR3 in amino acids: CASSFGNYQNTEAFF. CDR3 bases: TGTGCCAGCAGCTTCGGTAACTATCAGAACACTGAAGCTTTCTTT.

This sequence joins TRBV30 and TRBJ2-1; a possible D gene is TRBD1 (6 bases). The length of the CDR3 is 14 residues. Germline-derived CDR1 and CDR2 are GTSNPN and SVGIG (reference sequence). With 5 bases removed from V and 4 bases from J, the gap between germline ends came to 15 bases. CDR3 DNA sequence: TGTGCCTGGGAGGGGGTATCAGAATACAATGAGCAGTTCTTC. Protein sequence: CAWEGVSEYNEQFF.

V gene TRBV7-3 combines with J gene TRBJ2-1, with D maybe TRBD2 (6 bases). V dropped 2 bases and J dropped 0 bases, with 20 bases sitting between them. The CDR3 has 19 residues. CDR1 is SGHTA and CDR2 is FQGTGA in the germline V gene. CDR3 DNA sequence: TGTGCCAGCAGCTTATGGCCTCGAGCGGGCAAACTCTCCTACAATGAGCAGTTCTTC. This translates into CASSLWPRAGKLSYNEQFF.

The CDR3 is CASSPPSGRTDTQYF. CDR3 coding DNA: TGTGCCAGCTCACCACCGAGCGGGCGCACAGATACGCAGTATTTT. This chain connects TRBV18 to TRBJ2-3, with D perhaps TRBD2 (6 bases). The CDR3 loop spans 15 amino acids. The V gene's germline CDR1 is KGHSH and CDR2 LQKENI. Trimming took 0 bases from V and 1 from J, leaving 8 bases between them.

The chain employs TRBV6-4 and TRBJ2-3; 8 bases fit TRBD2. Germline lookup yields CDR1 MRHNA and CDR2 SNTAGT. The CDR3 covers 14 residues. The V gene end was trimmed by 6 bases and the J gene end by 3 bases; junction bases not matched to a gene: 5. CDR3 sequence reads: CASRSGSTTDTQYF. CDR3 nucleotide sequence: TGTGCCAGCAGAAGCGGGAGTACGACAGATACGCAGTATTTT.

This chain joins TRBV7-9 and TRBJ2-1; TRBD2 might be the D (6 bases). V was trimmed by 3 bases and J by 3 bases, leaving 9 bases between them. CDR1 and CDR2 (germline): SEHNR, FQNEAQ (reference sequence). The CDR3 spans 14 residues. DNA for the CDR3: TGTGCCAGCAGCTTGGCGGGGAACTACAATGAGCAGTTCTTC. It encodes CASSLAGNYNEQFF. The whole variable domain, filled in from reference TRBV7-9 and TRBJ2-1, reads DTGVSQNPRHKITKRGQNVTFRCDPISEHNRLYWYRQTLGQGPEFLTYFQNEAQLEKSRLLSDRFSAERPKGSFSTLEIQRTEQGDSAMYLCASSLAGNYNEQFFGPGTRLTVL.

This chain connects TRBV2 to TRBJ2-1; D may correspond to TRBD1 or TRBD2 (5 bases each). V was cut by 5 bases and J by 9 bases, with 17 bases left in between. The CDR3 is 14 amino acids. Germline V gene data show CDR1 as SNHLY and CDR2 as FYNNEI. The CDR3 nucleotides read TGTGCCAGCAGTTCAACCACCGGGACGATTGAGCAGTTCTTC. Translated, it gives CASSSTTGTIEQFF.

The chain recombines TRBV14 with TRBJ2-7; unclear D gene. With 0 bases removed from V and 9 bases from J, the gap between germline ends came to 12 bases. Germline V CDR1 and CDR2: SGHDN, FVKESK. CDR3 length: 13 residues. CDR3 DNA sequence: TGTGCCAGCAGCCAAGATTTAGGGCTCGGGCAGTACTTC. Translating gives CASSQDLGLGQYF.

The genes are TRBV7-2 and TRBJ2-7; unclear D gene. Trimming shortened V by 1 base and J by 6 bases, and 7 bases separated the two germline ends. This CDR3 has 12 amino acids. Germline CDR1 is SGHTA and CDR2 is FQGNSA. The CDR3 loop is CASSLDQLEQYF. DNA for the CDR3: TGTGCCAGCAGCTTAGATCAGCTCGAGCAGTACTTC.

V is TRBV6-1 and J is TRBJ2-1, with unresolved D. The CDR3 totals 15 residues. Deletions cut 5 bases from V and 5 bases from J, with 16 bases between. CDR1 is MNHNS, CDR2 SASEGT, per germline. This CDR3 reads CASSLSPRANNEQFF. The CDR3 nucleotides are TGTGCCAGCAGTCTGTCACCAAGGGCGAACAATGAGCAGTTCTTC.

The rearrangement links TRBV28 to TRBJ1-5; 8 bases line up with TRBD1. Germline CDR1 MDHEN, CDR2 SYDVKM. This CDR3 comprises 18 residues. Germline trimming cut 3 bases from V and 5 bases from J; bases unmatched to any gene: 15. For the CDR3, the DNA is TGTGCCAGCAGTTTGAGGGACAGGATTTTAGGTATTGATCAGCCCCAGCATTTT. The encoded protein is CASSLRDRILGIDQPQHF.

This clone was seen a few times. This sequence joins TRBV18 and TRBJ2-1; unclear D gene. This CDR3 is 13 amino acids long. Germline V lookup: CDR1 KGHSH, CDR2 LQKENI. The germline V and J ends were trimmed by 5 bases and 8 bases, with 13 bases remaining between them. The CDR3 sequence is CASSSPAYHEQFF. The CDR3 nucleotides read TGTGCCAGCTCATCCCCTGCCTATCATGAGCAGTTCTTC.

In its sample, this clone was seen a few times. V is TRBV23-1 and J is TRBJ1-5; no firm D call. TRBV23-1 is reported as an ORF; its role is uncertain. The CDR3 contains 14 residues. The V gene lost 2 bases and the J gene lost 9 bases, with 14 bases spanning the gap. CDR3 sequence (DNA): TGCGCCAGCAGTCAAGATGAGGGTTGGGTGCCCCAGCATTTT. Amino acids: CASSQDEGWVPQHF.

The V call is TRBV28, the J call TRBJ2-3; TRBD2 aligns across 7 bases. V was clipped by 6 bases and J by 3 bases; unmatched bases: 9. The germline V gene has CDR1 MDHEN and CDR2 SYDVKM. The CDR3 consists of 15 residues. The CDR3 DNA reads TGTGCCAGCAGCCCGAGCGGGGCACAAACAGATACGCAGTATTTT. Translation: CASSPSGAQTDTQYF.

In its sample, this clone was seen a few times. This chain uses TRBV7-9 with TRBJ2-3; TRBD2 matches 7 bases. This CDR3 has 16 amino acids. Germline CDR1 is SEHNR and CDR2 is FQNEAQ (reference sequence). J lost 1 base, V lost 3 bases, and 7 bases had no gene match. The CDR3 DNA sequence: TGTGCCAGCAGCTTCTTGGCGGGAGCTCGCACAGATACGCAGTATTTT. It translates to CASSFLAGARTDTQYF.

The CDR3 spells CASSPGSNYGYTF. CDR3 DNA sequence: TGTGCCAGCAGCCCAGGCTCTAACTATGGCTACACCTTC. The V and J genes are TRBV5-6 and TRBJ1-2; D unresolved. V was trimmed by 4 bases and J by 0 bases, leaving 7 bases between them. The CDR3 is 13 amino acids. From germline, CDR1 is SGHDT and CDR2 YYEEEE.